These 27 T cell receptor beta chains originate from one sample sequenced in a study of regulatory T cells in long-lasting Graves disease. Time point meaning: persistent/refractory GD, antithyroid drugs over 5 years with positive TRAb. RNA from PBMCs was the source of the TCR library. Construction of the TCR beta libraries employed iRepertoire HTBI primers in conjunction with Arm-PCR of CDR3 regions. TCRdb reanalysed the multiplex PCR reads using MiXCR and keeps one entry per CDR3 protein. Seen here are about 290,000 distinct CDR3 sequences, 20% to 25% observed once, and the top ten hold roughly 56%. The material was peripheral blood mononuclear cells (PBMCs), obtained when the disease was refractory, from a patient treated with antithyroid drugs. All receptors derive from a female donor with Graves disease.

CDR3 loop: CAWRDRLAGQAYEQYF. DNA for the CDR3: TGTGCCTGGAGAGACAGACTAGCGGGACAGGCCTACGAGCAGTACTTC. This rearrangement joins TRBV30 to TRBJ2-7; 11 nucleotides align to TRBD2. The CDR3 consists of 16 residues. V shed 3 bases, J shed 2 bases, and the junction held 9 bases outside the gene matches. CDR1 is GTSNPN, CDR2 SVGIG, per germline (reference sequence).

V gene TRBV20-1 combines with J gene TRBJ2-1, with D perhaps given as TRBD1 or TRBD2 (10 bases each). This CDR3 has 20 amino acids. V was trimmed by 3 bases and J by 9 bases, leaving 36 bases between them. Looked up from germline, CDR1 is DFQATT and CDR2 is SNEGSKA (reference sequence). The CDR3 sequence: CSASWTGGLAGDVRGGEQFF. The DNA for the CDR3 is TGCAGTGCTAGCTGGACAGGGGGTCTAGCGGGAGATGTACGTGGGGGTGAGCAGTTCTTC.

The sample holds a few counts of this clonotype. The chain employs TRBV5-1 and TRBJ1-1, with D perhaps matching TRBD1 (6 bases). This CDR3 spans 16 amino acids. V was cut by 0 bases and J by 4 bases, with 16 bases left in between. CDR1 and CDR2 from the germline V gene are SGHRS and YFSETQ. In DNA, the CDR3 is TGCGCCAGCAGCTTGGCCGTGGCAGGGGAGATCACTGAAGCTTTCTTT. Its protein product is CASSLAVAGEITEAFF.

This clonotype was seen repeatedly, ten times or more. The chain employs TRBV5-1 and TRBJ2-2; D is unclear. CDR3 length: 15 amino acids. The V end was cut by 0 bases, the J end by 5 bases, with 11 bases between. The germline V gene has CDR1 SGHRS and CDR2 YFSETQ. DNA of the CDR3: TGCGCCAGCAGCTTGGTTGCCGTTGGGACCGGGGAGCTGTTTTTT. It encodes CASSLVAVGTGELFF.

The V call is TRBV27, the J call TRBJ2-7; D may be TRBD1 (6 bases). V dropped 1 base and J dropped 4 bases, with 8 bases sitting between them. The germline V gene has CDR1 MNHEY and CDR2 SMNVEV (reference sequence). The CDR3 has 13 residues. For the CDR3, the DNA is TGTGCCAGCAGTTTATACAGGGAGTACGAGCAGTACTTC. Protein: CASSLYREYEQYF.

The V gene is TRBV4-3, the J gene TRBJ2-1; D is unresolved. The CDR3 is made up of 15 amino acids. Germline V gene data show CDR1 as LGHNA and CDR2 as YSLEER. The ends were cut back, 1 base at V and 7 bases at J, with 14 bases in the middle. The CDR3 loop is CASSQVNNYPNEQFF. The CDR3 nucleotides read TGCGCCAGCAGCCAAGTGAACAACTATCCGAATGAGCAGTTCTTC.

Concerning this clonotype: A much larger clone lies one base from this, so it may be a read error. The chain carries TRBV2 and TRBJ1-5; D is undetermined. The J call may be faulty, since TRBJ2-3 better matches the DNA end. The germline V gene has CDR1 SNHLY and CDR2 FYNNEI. The CDR3 is 13 amino acids. The CDR3 reads CASSDDGNQPQYF. The CDR3 DNA sequence: TGTGCCAGCAGTGATGATGGAAATCAGCCCCAGTATTTT.

This clonotype was found many times. The chain links TRBV20-1 to TRBJ2-7; D is unresolved. Germline-derived CDR1 and CDR2 are DFQATT and SNEGSKA (reference sequence). There are 11 residues in the CDR3. V shed 4 bases and J shed 6 bases, with 10 bases lying between them. CDR3: CSAMVYSEQYF. Written as DNA, the CDR3 is TGCAGTGCTATGGTCTATTCCGAGCAGTACTTC.

The chain recombines TRBV27 with TRBJ2-7; TRBD1 might be the D (5 bases). The germline V gene has CDR1 MNHEY and CDR2 SMNVEV (reference sequence). The CDR3 sequence is 14 residues long. Trimming cost V 7 bases and J 2 bases, with 15 bases left between them. The DNA of the CDR3 is TGTGCCAGCACAGAGGACACCGCACCCTACGAGCAGTACTTC. Its translation is CASTEDTAPYEQYF.

This clonotype has a count of ten or more. The chain uses TRBV11-2 and TRBJ2-7; the match to TRBD1 covers 9 bases. Per germline, CDR1 SGHAT and CDR2 FQNNGV. This CDR3 is 15 amino acids long. V shed 1 base and J 5 bases; nucleotides not matched to a gene: 6. The DNA of the CDR3 is TGTGCCAGCAGCTTAGTGGGGACAGGGCTCGACGAGCAGTACTTC. Translation gives CASSLVGTGLDEQYF.

Only a few counts were recorded for this clonotype. The chain couples TRBV7-2 to TRBJ2-3; no clear D. The CDR3 spans 13 residues. V lost 1 base, J lost 1 base, and 3 bases lay in between. Germline CDR1 is SGHTA and CDR2 is FQGNSA. CDR3 sequence (DNA): TGTGCCAGCAGCTTAGAGCGCACAGATACGCAGTATTTT. It yields the protein CASSLERTDTQYF.

This clonotype was counted only a few times. This chain links TRBV27 with TRBJ1-6; D is unclear. The germline V gene has CDR1 MNHEY and CDR2 SMNVEV (reference sequence). V dropped 6 bases and J dropped 0 bases, with 9 bases sitting between them. The CDR3 length is 15 residues. This chain's CDR3 is CASRGKSSYNSPLHF. The CDR3 DNA reads as TGTGCCAGCAGGGGCAAGAGCTCCTATAATTCACCCCTCCACTTT.

About this clonotype: One junction end disagrees with the germline gene, perhaps due to a read error. The J gene is TRBJ2-7, the V gene TRBV7-2; possibly TRBD2 for D (6 bases). CDR3 length: 14 amino acids. CDR1 SGHTA and CDR2 FQGNSA come from the germline V gene. CDR3 residues: CASGLGGSFYEQYF. The DNA of the CDR3 is TGTGCCAGCGGCTTAGGAGGGTCCTTCTACGAGCAGTACTTC.

This clonotype was recorded many times. CDR3: CASSLTPGGRDTEAFF. CDR3 nucleotides: TGTGCCAGCAGTTTAACCCCAGGAGGGAGGGACACTGAAGCTTTCTTT. The J gene is TRBJ1-1, the V gene TRBV28, with no clear D. V was cut by 2 bases and J by 3 bases, with 16 bases left in between. CDR1 and CDR2 (germline): MDHEN, SYDVKM. The CDR3 length is 16 residues.

This clonotype was detected many times. The V call is TRBV6-1, the J call TRBJ1-5, with D unclear. Trimming shortened V by 4 bases and J by 3 bases, and 13 bases separated the two germline ends. The CDR3 is 15 amino acids. The germline V gene has CDR1 MNHNS and CDR2 SASEGT. The CDR3 sequence is CASSGLLGINQPQHF. CDR3 DNA sequence: TGTGCCAGCAGTGGTTTGCTGGGGATCAATCAGCCCCAGCATTTT.

This clonotype showed up many times. The chain combines TRBV28 with TRBJ2-7, with D perhaps matching TRBD1 (6 bases). This CDR3 has 17 residues. The V gene's germline CDR1 is MDHEN and CDR2 SYDVKM. Trimming took off 4 bases at V and 3 bases at J, with 22 bases between the two ends. The CDR3 nucleotides read TGTGCCAGCAGTTCCGCATTCTCGGACAGTTTCGGCTACGAGCAGTACTTC. This sequence encodes CASSSAFSDSFGYEQYF. Filled out from reference TRBV28 and TRBJ2-7, the complete variable domain reads DVKVTQSSRYLVKRTGEKVFLECVQDMDHENMFWYRQDPGLGLRLIYFSYDVKMKEKGDIPEGYSVSREKKERFSLILESASTNQTSMYLCASSSAFSDSFGYEQYFGPGTRLTVT.

The chain joins TRBV9 to TRBJ1-6; possibly TRBD1 for D (5 bases). In germline, CDR1 is SGDLS, CDR2 YYNGEE. This CDR3 has 15 amino acids. The V end lost 0 bases, the J end lost 7 bases, and 11 bases lay between the germline ends. The CDR3 loop is CASSVGGTGNSPLHF. The CDR3 nucleotides read TGTGCCAGCAGCGTAGGAGGGACGGGGAATTCACCCCTCCACTTT.

The chain's CDR3 is CASSLRSAGGDTQYF. The CDR3 coding sequence is TGTGCCAGCAGTTTAAGGTCGGCAGGCGGAGATACGCAGTATTTT. The chain has TRBV28 and TRBJ2-3; D is unresolved. Per the germline V gene, CDR1 is MDHEN and CDR2 is SYDVKM. This CDR3 contains 15 residues. The germline V and J ends were trimmed by 2 bases and 5 bases, with 14 bases remaining between them.

This clonotype was seen ten or more times. This chain joins TRBV2 and TRBJ2-7, with TRBD2 matching over 14 bases. This CDR3 comprises 17 residues. From germline, CDR1 is SNHLY and CDR2 FYNNEI. The V segment lost 0 bases and the J segment 5 bases; nucleotides outside the gene matches: 6. The CDR3: CASSEAAGLAGVHEQYF. The DNA for the CDR3 is TGTGCCAGCAGTGAAGCGGCGGGACTAGCGGGAGTACACGAGCAGTACTTC.

This chain joins TRBV28 and TRBJ2-1, with 12 nucleotides matching TRBD2. Germline CDR1 and CDR2: MDHEN and SYDVKM. The CDR3 runs to 16 residues. V dropped 5 bases and J dropped 1; count of bases not matched to a gene: 3. The CDR3 loop reads CASSPGLAGSYNEQFF. Here the CDR3 DNA reads TGTGCCAGCAGTCCGGGACTAGCGGGTTCCTACAATGAGCAGTTCTTC. Full variable domain (missing parts from reference TRBV28 and TRBJ2-1): DVKVTQSSRYLVKRTGEKVFLECVQDMDHENMFWYRQDPGLGLRLIYFSYDVKMKEKGDIPEGYSVSREKKERFSLILESASTNQTSMYLCASSPGLAGSYNEQFFGPGTRLTVL.

This clonotype was seen ten or more times. The rearrangement uses TRBV6-2 or TRBV6-3 and TRBJ1-2; D ambiguous. Trimming took off 2 bases at V and 8 bases at J, with 18 bases between the two ends. Germline-derived CDR1 and CDR2 are MNHEY and SVGEGT. The CDR3 sequence is 15 residues long. The CDR3 DNA reads TGTGCCAGCAGTTACGGGTTTGGGAGGGCAAGCGGCTACACCTTC. Protein product: CASSYGFGRASGYTF.

This clonotype was detected many times. The chain uses TRBV3-1 and TRBJ2-7; D is tentatively TRBD1 or TRBD2 (5 bases each). V lost 1 base, J lost 5 bases, and 15 bases lay in between. Germline loops: CDR1 LGHDT, CDR2 YNNKEL (reference sequence). The CDR3 length is 15 residues. CDR3 protein: CASSQVPRGVHEQYF. The CDR3 DNA sequence: TGTGCCAGCAGCCAAGTCCCTCGAGGGGTCCACGAGCAGTACTTC.

This clonotype was seen ten or more times. J is TRBJ2-2 and V is TRBV7-3; D is unresolved. The germline V gene has CDR1 SGHTA and CDR2 FQGTGA. V gave up 1 base and J gave up 6 bases, with 6 bases separating them. CDR3 length: 13 amino acids. The CDR3 DNA reads TGTGCCAGCAGCTTAATGGTTTCCGGGGAGCTGTTTTTT. It yields the protein CASSLMVSGELFF. Complete variable domain (other parts from reference TRBV7-3 and TRBJ2-2): GAGVSQTPSNKVTEKGKYVELRCDPISGHTALYWYRQSLGQGPEFLIYFQGTGAADDSGLPNDRFFAVRPEGSVSTLKIQRTERGDSAVYLCASSLMVSGELFFGEGSRLTVL.

Ten or more counts support this clonotype. This chain links TRBV7-2 with TRBJ2-7; D might be TRBD2 (6 bases). CDR1 SGHTA and CDR2 FQGNSA come from the germline V gene. This CDR3 comprises 15 residues. Trimming cost V 1 base and J 5 bases, with 15 bases left between them. The CDR3: CASSLGAGIYDEQYF. The CDR3 DNA is TGTGCCAGCAGCTTAGGGGCGGGAATCTACGACGAGCAGTACTTC.

The chain uses TRBV5-1 and TRBJ2-7; tentative D call: TRBD1 (7 bases). Germline V lookup: CDR1 SGHRS, CDR2 YFSETQ. This CDR3 region has 14 residues. V lost 4 bases, J lost 7 bases, and 18 bases lay in between. CDR3 bases: TGCGCCAGCAGCCCCGCGGGACAGCCTGGGGAGCAGTACTTC. Its translation is CASSPAGQPGEQYF.

V gene TRBV6-1 combines with J gene TRBJ2-1; possible D gene TRBD2, 5 bases. Per the germline V gene, CDR1 is MNHNS and CDR2 is SASEGT. The CDR3 has 14 residues. Trimming cost V 6 bases and J 0 bases, with 9 bases left between them. Written as DNA, the CDR3 is TGTGCCAGCAGGGCCACTAGCTCCTACAATGAGCAGTTCTTC. Its protein product is CASRATSSYNEQFF.

The J gene is TRBJ2-7, the V gene TRBV6-1; 10 nucleotides match TRBD2. This CDR3 region has 14 residues. CDR1 is MNHNS and CDR2 is SASEGT in the germline V gene. V trimming: 7 bases; J trimming: 5 bases; junction bases outside the gene matches: 8. CDR3 sequence (DNA): TGTGCCAGCACGTTAACGGGACTAGCGAACGAGCAGTACTTC. It codes for CASTLTGLANEQYF.